This TCR beta chain was observed in a study of cytomegalovirus exposure and HLA in healthy donors. Vbeta (60) and Jbeta (13) primers were used in the PCR. As originally analysed: About 10 million shared chains were among 65 million to 85 million unique TCR beta chains counted in a later analysis. Repertoires were generated with immunoSEQ multiplex PCR, while TCRdb's copy carries only in-frame clones and drops some. V and J calls and clone size are copied from that table; D and trimming were computed from the DNA. The sample carries 150,000 to 180,000 clones, roughly 80% recorded once. Study results and limitations: In an earlier analysis, productive rearrangement rates for most beta V segments clustered near 87% or 30%.

V trimming: 2 bases; J trimming: 5 bases; junction bases outside the gene matches: 3. Germline-derived CDR1 and CDR2 are MNHNY and SVGAGI (reference sequence). The CDR3 has 16 residues. Of note for this clone: What it binds is not known.

Sequenced: PBMCs. The sequence derives from a young man in good health and CMV-seropositive. The chain combines TRBV6-6 with TRBJ1-6; 10 nucleotides match TRBD1. CDR3 protein: CASSYEGTGDNSPLHF. As DNA, the CDR3 is TGTGCCAGCAGTTACGAAGGGACAGGGGATAATTCACCCCTCCACTTT.